There are a few counts of the clone carrying this T cell receptor (beta chain). The antigen is not known. This specimen belongs to a study of cytomegalovirus exposure and HLA in healthy donors. Looking at the study overall: Tens of millions of unique TCRs from HLA-typed donors made up an early data release. Study-wide results and caveats: Reports credit the classifier with highly specific, highly sensitive diagnosis of cytomegalovirus status. Most subjects had HLA-A and HLA-B alleles reportedly predicted accurately by TCR beta sequences. TCR beta chains associated with HLA were, in a later analysis, more clonally expanded than equally common others.

The PCR ran on 60 Vbeta and 13 Jbeta primers. Sequencing used immunoSEQ multiplex PCR; TCRdb keeps in-frame clones, though not all of them. Here the sample spans roughly 160,000 clones, 70% to 80% being singletons. Germline CDR1 MDHEN, CDR2 SYDVKM. J gave up 5 bases and V 7 bases, and 11 bases lay outside the gene matches. The CDR3 sequence is 15 residues long. The sequencing input was PBMCs. This chain connects TRBV28 to TRBJ2-5; TRBD1 aligns across 9 bases. This receptor was taken from a man aged 30 to 45 in good health and CMV-seronegative. This chain's CDR3 is CASTPGGQGYETQYF. CDR3 coding DNA: TGTGCCAGCACCCCAGGAGGACAGGGGTACGAGACCCAGTACTTC.